The next 18 T cell receptor beta chains were all read from a single sample in a study of blood T cell repertoires in COVID-19. Using immunoSEQ multiplex PCR, the repertoire was profiled, and TCRdb retains in-frame clones only, with some absent. The table has tens of thousands of clones, 75% to 85% seen once. Sequenced input: peripheral blood. Receptors originate from a human donor in a cohort sampled during active COVID-19.

This chain uses TRBV3-1 (or the pseudogene TRBV3-2) with TRBJ1-1; maybe TRBD1 (5 bases). V was clipped by 8 bases and J by 10 bases, with 20 bases between them. The CDR3 runs to 13 residues. Germline V gene lookup returns CDR1 LGHDT and CDR2 YNNKEL (reference sequence). This chain's CDR3 is CASRRSGDRAAFF. The CDR3 DNA sequence: TGTGCCAGCCGCAGATCGGGGGATCGTGCAGCTTTCTTT.

This clone was detected only a few times. The V call is TRBV10-1, the J call TRBJ1-5, with unresolved D. Germline loops: CDR1 WNHNN, CDR2 SYGVQD (reference sequence). Deletions cut 2 bases from V and 7 bases from J, with 9 bases between. CDR3 size: 13 residues. Here the CDR3 reads CASSETILQPQHF. CDR3 nucleotide sequence: TGCGCCAGCAGTGAGACAATCCTGCAGCCCCAGCATTTT.

The chain recombines TRBV4-1 with TRBJ2-3; TRBD2 aligns across 8 bases. CDR3 size: 18 residues. CDR1 is MGHRA and CDR2 is YSYEKL in the germline V gene. V was pared by 0 bases and J by 4 bases, with 12 bases of the junction left unmatched. The CDR3 protein is CASSQETPTGGKADTQYF. The CDR3 region has the DNA TGCGCCAGCAGCCAAGAAACCCCAACGGGGGGGAAGGCAGATACGCAGTATTTT.

V gene TRBV11-2 combines with J gene TRBJ2-3, with D possibly being TRBD2 (7 bases). The germline gives CDR1 SGHAT, CDR2 FQNNGV. CDR3 length: 13 residues. V was cut by 4 bases and J by 11 bases, with 16 bases left in between. The CDR3 sequence: CASSSQGTIEQYF. CDR3 bases: TGTGCCAGCAGCTCTCAGGGGACTATAGAGCAGTATTTT.

The rearrangement joins TRBV5-1 to TRBJ2-3; D perhaps matches TRBD1 (5 bases). Between the trimmed V and J ends, which lost 4 bases and 0 bases, there was a span of 12 bases. The CDR3 extends over 15 amino acids. CDR1 SGHRS and CDR2 YFSETQ come from the germline V gene. The CDR3 is CASSPGRGSTDTQYF. The CDR3 DNA reads TGCGCCAGCAGCCCAGGAAGGGGTAGCACAGATACGCAGTATTTT.

The chain recombines TRBV6-2 or TRBV6-3 with TRBJ2-1; no clear D gene. Germline V CDR1 and CDR2: MNHEY, SVGEGT. Trimming shortened V by 0 bases and J by 2 bases, and 8 bases separated the two germline ends. This CDR3 comprises 15 residues. For the CDR3, the DNA is TGTGCCAGCAGTTACTCGCCCCTAGCCTACAATGAGCAGTTCTTC. It specifies CASSYSPLAYNEQFF.

This rearrangement joins TRBV5-6 to TRBJ2-7; 8 bases map to TRBD1. This CDR3 comprises 14 residues. Germline values: CDR1 SGHDT, CDR2 YYEEEE. The V segment lost 2 bases and the J segment 5 bases; nucleotides outside the gene matches: 6. The CDR3 region is CASSFGTGGHEQYF. The CDR3 DNA is TGTGCCAGCAGCTTCGGGACAGGTGGGCACGAGCAGTACTTC.

This chain joins TRBV15 and TRBJ2-5; tentative D call: TRBD2 (6 bases). The germline V and J ends were trimmed by 2 bases and 3 bases, with 13 bases remaining between them. The germline V gene has CDR1 LNHNV and CDR2 YYDKDF (reference sequence). The CDR3 is made up of 15 amino acids. CDR3 residues: CATSRQAGGEETQYF. The CDR3 nucleotides are TGTGCCACCAGCAGACAGGCCGGCGGGGAAGAGACCCAGTACTTC.

The chain recombines TRBV3-1 (or the pseudogene TRBV3-2) with TRBJ2-5; 9 nucleotides align to TRBD2. The CDR3 is 15 residues long. With 4 bases clipped from V and 2 bases from J, the junction kept 5 bases outside the gene matches. CDR1 and CDR2 from the germline V gene are LGHDT and YNNKEL (reference sequence). The DNA for the CDR3 is TGTGCCAGCAGCCCTAGCGGGGAGCTTCAAGAGACCCAGTACTTC. This gives the protein CASSPSGELQETQYF.

This chain links TRBV27 with TRBJ1-4; D not resolved. The V end lost 0 bases, the J end lost 10 bases, and 9 bases lay between the germline ends. This CDR3 has 13 amino acids. Germline V gene sequence: CDR1 MNHEY, CDR2 SMNVEV (reference sequence). CDR3 nucleotides: TGTGCCAGCAGTTTATCGCGCCCAGGAAAACTGTTTTTT. Translating gives CASSLSRPGKLFF. The complete variable domain, with remaining parts taken from reference TRBV27 and TRBJ1-4, reads EAQVTQNPRYLITVTGKKLTVTCSQNMNHEYMSWYRQDPGLGLRQIYYSMNVEVTDKGDVPEGYKVSRKEKRNFPLILESPSPNQTSLYFCASSLSRPGKLFFGSGTQLSVL.

This chain joins TRBV6-6 and TRBJ2-3, with D maybe TRBD1 (6 bases). This CDR3 has 16 residues. From germline, CDR1 is MNHNY and CDR2 SVGAGI (reference sequence). V was pared by 2 bases and J by 0 bases, with 12 bases between. As DNA, the CDR3 is TGTGCCAGCAGTTACGCGACAGGACCGAGCACAGATACGCAGTATTTT. Translated, it gives CASSYATGPSTDTQYF.

The chain carries TRBV6-6 and TRBJ2-7; D unclear. The V end was cut by 5 bases, the J end by 5 bases, with 16 bases between. The CDR3 has 14 residues. CDR1 is MNHNY and CDR2 is SVGAGI in the germline V gene (reference sequence). CDR3 loop: CASSLPGGGHEQYF. The DNA for the CDR3 is TGTGCCAGCAGTCTCCCCGGCGGCGGCCACGAGCAGTACTTC.

This clone is a singleton in its sample. Other DNA sequences in the sample encode the same CDR3. The CDR3 DNA reads as TGTGCCAGTAGTACTCCTACAGGGATTGGGGCCAACGTCCTGACTTTC. The encoded protein is CASSTPTGIGANVLTF. The chain has TRBV19 and TRBJ2-6, with D perhaps TRBD1 (6 bases). The V end lost 4 bases, the J end lost 3 bases, and 13 bases lay between the germline ends. Germline-derived CDR1 and CDR2 are LNHDA and SQIVND (reference sequence). CDR3 size: 16 residues.

This chain uses TRBV3-1 (or the pseudogene TRBV3-2) with TRBJ1-2; D is perhaps TRBD1 (5 bases). Germline V gives CDR1 LGHDT, CDR2 YNNKEL (reference sequence). The CDR3 runs to 14 residues. V was clipped by 4 bases and J by 7 bases, with 16 bases between them. This CDR3 reads CASSPTNSGGGYTF. CDR3 DNA sequence: TGTGCCAGCAGCCCGACAAACTCGGGGGGTGGCTACACCTTC.

This chain uses TRBV3-1 (or the pseudogene TRBV3-2) with TRBJ2-7, with 7 bases identical to TRBD1. Germline V gene data show CDR1 as LGHDT and CDR2 as YNNKEL (reference sequence). The CDR3 is 15 residues long. The trim removed 6 bases at V and 2 bases at J, leaving 10 bases unmatched. DNA of the CDR3: TGTGCCAGCAGACAGACAGGGCGCGATCCCTACGAGCAGTACTTC. As protein: CASRQTGRDPYEQYF.

The V call is TRBV6-1, the J call TRBJ1-6; TRBD1 is a possible D gene (5 bases). The CDR3 covers 14 residues. V was trimmed by 3 bases and J by 10 bases, leaving 13 bases between them. Germline loops: CDR1 MNHNS, CDR2 SASEGT. In nucleotides, the CDR3 is TGTGCCAGCAGTGATGGCCAGGCAGGGTCACCCCTCCACTTT. Its protein product is CASSDGQAGSPLHF.

This chain uses TRBV5-8 with TRBJ1-2; maybe TRBD1 (6 bases). CDR3 size: 15 residues. V was clipped by 4 bases and J by 6 bases, with 19 bases between them. Germline V gene lookup returns CDR1 SGHTS and CDR2 YDEGEE. The CDR3 DNA follows: TGTGCCAGCAGCCCGGAGGTCTGGGGGCTTAATGGCTACACCTTC. The encoded protein is CASSPEVWGLNGYTF. Complete variable domain (other parts from reference TRBV5-8 and TRBJ1-2): EAGVTQSPTHLIKTRGQQATLRCSPISGHTSVYWYQQALGLGLQFLLWYDEGEERNRGNFPPRFSGRQFPNYSSELNVNALELEDSALYLCASSPEVWGLNGYTFGSGTRLTVV.

In its sample, this clone was seen a few times. J is TRBJ2-7 and V is TRBV19; a possible D gene is TRBD2 (6 bases). This CDR3 spans 16 amino acids. The germline V and J ends were trimmed by 6 bases and 0 bases, with 18 bases remaining between them. Germline CDR1 and CDR2: LNHDA and SQIVND (reference sequence). Here the CDR3 DNA reads TGTGCCAGTAGCGATGGGGGAGGCTACAGCTCCTACGAGCAGTACTTC. Protein product: CASSDGGGYSSYEQYF.